One and the same sample provided the 25 T cell receptor beta chains below, sequenced in a study of T-cell memory formation after mild COVID-19. MiXCR was run by TCRdb on the 5' RACE reads, yielding one entry per CDR3 protein. The table lists about 130,000 distinct CDR3 sequences, about 16% of them singletons. The material sequenced was PBMCs or a T cell subset sorted from them (not recorded which). All receptors derive from an adult woman who had mild COVID-19 (a few samples of this study predate the infection). Cell type and time point are not known.

In its sample, this clonotype was seen a few times. This chain links TRBV6-2 or TRBV6-3 with TRBJ2-1, with 11 bases that match TRBD2. Per germline, CDR1 MNHEY and CDR2 SVGEGT. The CDR3 covers 17 residues. V lost 4 bases and J lost 9; bases outside the gene matches: 14. The CDR3 here is CASSLGPGTSGRREQFF. CDR3 coding DNA: TGTGCCAGCAGTTTGGGACCGGGAACTAGCGGGAGACGTGAGCAGTTCTTC.

This clonotype was seen more than once but under ten times. The CDR3 bases are TGTGCCAGCAGCTTGTCGTTCTACGAGCAGTACTTC. It is translated as CASSLSFYEQYF. The rearrangement links TRBV5-6 to TRBJ2-7; D unresolved. The CDR3 runs to 12 residues. V lost 1 base, J lost 3 bases, and 5 bases lay in between. The V gene's germline CDR1 is SGHDT and CDR2 YYEEEE.

This clonotype was detected only a few times. The chain uses TRBV5-1 and TRBJ2-7; TRBD2 is a possible D gene (6 bases). This CDR3 is built from 15 residues. V was cut by 3 bases and J by 3 bases, with 16 bases left in between. Germline CDR1 is SGHRS and CDR2 is YFSETQ. CDR3 DNA sequence: TGCGCCAGCAGCTCCGTTGCGGGGCTAAACTACGAGCAGTACTTC. It translates to CASSSVAGLNYEQYF.

The chain is built from TRBV4-1 and TRBJ2-7; D tentatively reads TRBD1 or TRBD2 (5 bases each). Between the trimmed V and J ends, which lost 0 bases and 4 bases, there was a span of 13 bases. CDR1 and CDR2 from the germline V gene are MGHRA and YSYEKL. The CDR3 spans 15 residues. CDR3: CASSQEVQEVYEQYF. CDR3 in DNA: TGCGCCAGCAGCCAAGAAGTACAGGAGGTGTACGAGCAGTACTTC.

This clonotype was detected a few times. This chain links TRBV25-1 with TRBJ2-2; 9 bases fit TRBD1. This CDR3 comprises 17 residues. Germline values: CDR1 MGHDK, CDR2 SYGVNS. V was clipped by 6 bases and J by 5 bases; unmatched bases: 13. CDR3 residues: CASSPRPGQGRTGELFF. Written as DNA, the CDR3 is TGTGCCAGCAGCCCACGGCCGGGACAGGGACGTACCGGGGAGCTGTTTTTT.

The chain combines TRBV5-1 with TRBJ2-5, with 7 bases identical to TRBD1. Per the germline V gene, CDR1 is SGHRS and CDR2 is YFSETQ. Trimming removed 4 bases from V and 5 bases from J; junction bases left unmatched: 14. CDR3 length: 16 residues. Here the CDR3 DNA reads TGCGCCAGCAGCGTTCTACAGGGGTCGACAGGGGAGACCCAGTACTTC. Amino acids: CASSVLQGSTGETQYF. Using reference TRBV5-1 and TRBJ2-5 for the parts outside the CDR3, the full variable domain is KAGVTQTPRYLIKTRGQQVTLSCSPISGHRSVSWYQQTPGQGLQFLFEYFSETQRNKGNFPGRFSGRQFSNSRSEMNVSTLELGDSALYLCASSVLQGSTGETQYFGPGTRLLVL.

This chain connects TRBV7-2 to TRBJ1-1; no clear D gene. The CDR3 sequence is 14 residues long. Germline lookup yields CDR1 SGHTA and CDR2 FQGNSA. The V end lost 0 bases, the J end lost 2 bases, and 7 bases lay between the germline ends. The CDR3 DNA sequence: TGTGCCAGCAGCTTAGCGTCTAGCAACACTGAAGCTTTCTTT. The encoded protein is CASSLASSNTEAFF.

This clonotype has more than one count but fewer than ten. This sequence joins TRBV12-3 or TRBV12-4 and TRBJ2-1, with 7 bases fitting TRBD2. The CDR3 spans 14 residues. Trimming removed 1 base from V and 7 bases from J; junction bases left unmatched: 4. For the CDR3, the DNA is TGTGCCAGCAGTTTAGAGACTAGCCGGAATGAGCAGTTCTTC. Translation gives CASSLETSRNEQFF.

This clonotype was counted a few times. This rearrangement joins TRBV5-1 to TRBJ2-1, with TRBD2 matching over 13 bases. CDR1 is SGHRS, CDR2 YFSETQ, per germline. J gave up 4 bases and V 0 bases, and 4 bases lay outside the gene matches. The CDR3 extends over 17 amino acids. CDR3 bases: TGCGCCAGCAGCTTGGAGGGACTAGCGGGGCCTTACAATGAGCAGTTCTTC. Its protein is CASSLEGLAGPYNEQFF.

This clonotype appeared a few times. The chain uses TRBV29-1 and TRBJ2-3; D gene ambiguous. The V gene's germline CDR1 is SQVTM and CDR2 ANQGSEA. CDR3 length equals 14 residues. V was cut by 8 bases and J by 0 bases, with 15 bases left in between. The CDR3 is CSFLTSSSTDTQYF. CDR3 DNA: TGCAGCTTTCTGACTTCGTCTAGCACAGATACGCAGTATTTT.

This clonotype was detected only a few times. This rearrangement joins TRBV25-1 to TRBJ1-2; D uncertain. V was shortened by 1 base and J by 5 bases, with 8 bases between the two germline ends. The CDR3 spans 13 residues. The germline gives CDR1 MGHDK, CDR2 SYGVNS. In DNA, the CDR3 is TGTGCCAGCAGTGAATTGTCGGGTTATGGCTACACCTTC. This sequence encodes CASSELSGYGYTF.

This clonotype turned up a few times. The chain uses TRBV3-1 and TRBJ2-1; D is unclear. The germline V and J ends were trimmed by 2 bases and 5 bases, with 13 bases remaining between them. The CDR3 consists of 15 residues. Per the germline V gene, CDR1 is LGHDT and CDR2 is YNNKEL (reference sequence). Here the CDR3 reads CASSQWVVDHNEQFF. As DNA, the CDR3 is TGTGCCAGCAGCCAATGGGTGGTGGACCACAATGAGCAGTTCTTC.

The chain joins TRBV24-1 to TRBJ2-3; D unclear. The CDR3 is made up of 13 amino acids. The V gene's germline CDR1 is KGHDR and CDR2 SFDVKD. V was pared by 5 bases and J by 0 bases, with 5 bases between. CDR3 nucleotide sequence: TGTGCCACCAGTGCCGTTAGCACAGATACGCAGTATTTT. This codes for CATSAVSTDTQYF.

This clonotype was detected only a few times. CDR3 sequence: CAWSGVSSGTQHF. The DNA of the CDR3 is TGTGCCTGGAGTGGGGTTTCGAGCGGGACCCAGCATTTT. This chain uses TRBV30 with TRBJ1-5; unclear D gene. The ends were cut back, 1 base at V and 11 bases at J, with 15 bases in the middle. CDR1 is GTSNPN, CDR2 SVGIG, per germline (reference sequence). This CDR3 contains 13 residues.

The sample holds a few counts of this clonotype. The V call is TRBV7-9, the J call TRBJ2-1, with 10 bases that match TRBD2. Germline V gene data show CDR1 as SEHNR and CDR2 as FQNEAQ (reference sequence). Trimming removed 6 bases from V and 5 bases from J; junction bases left unmatched: 10. The CDR3 length is 16 residues. The chain's CDR3 is CASSQGLAARHNEQFF. CDR3 nucleotide sequence: TGTGCCAGCAGTCAAGGACTAGCGGCCCGACACAATGAGCAGTTCTTC.

The chain employs TRBV28 and TRBJ2-5; 7 bases align to TRBD2. Per germline, CDR1 MDHEN and CDR2 SYDVKM. Losses at the gene ends were 7 bases for V and 5 bases for J; bases not matched to a gene: 19. CDR3 length: 17 amino acids. In DNA form, the CDR3 reads TGTGCCAGCACCTCCATGGGGGGGAGTGAGGTACGGGAGACCCAGTACTTC. Encoded protein: CASTSMGGSEVRETQYF.

The chain recombines TRBV12-3 or TRBV12-4 with TRBJ1-2; D not resolved. This CDR3 spans 13 amino acids. The V gene lost 5 bases and the J gene lost 4 bases, with 11 bases spanning the gap. The CDR3 protein is CASSLGRTYGYTF. The CDR3 DNA is TGTGCCAGCAGTCTTGGACGGACCTATGGCTACACCTTC.

V usage is TRBV6-5 and J usage is TRBJ2-2; 7 nucleotides align to TRBD1. Germline assignment: CDR1 MNHEY and CDR2 SVGAGI. This CDR3 spans 13 amino acids. J gave up 6 bases and V 10 bases, and 8 bases lay outside the gene matches. CDR3 DNA: TGTGCCATCTCGACAGGGACCCCCGGGGAGCTGTTTTTT. Translating it yields CAISTGTPGELFF.

This clonotype was detected a few times. This chain connects TRBV12-3 or TRBV12-4 to TRBJ2-1; weak D call: TRBD1 (6 bases). V was shortened by 4 bases and J by 0 bases, with 25 bases between the two germline ends. The CDR3 has 20 residues. The DNA for the CDR3 is TGTGCCAGCAGTTCCTTAAGGGGGAGAAGCACCCCGAGCTCCTACAATGAGCAGTTCTTC. Translated, it gives CASSSLRGRSTPSSYNEQFF.

The V gene is TRBV5-4, the J gene TRBJ2-5, with a possible D match to TRBD2 (5 bases). CDR1 is SGHNT, CDR2 YYREEE, per germline (reference sequence). The CDR3 runs to 15 residues. V dropped 4 bases and J dropped 5 bases, with 18 bases sitting between them. DNA for the CDR3: TGTGCCAGCAGCCCCAAGGGAGCGAGTCGGGAGACCCAGTACTTC. Translated, it gives CASSPKGASRETQYF.

The chain recombines TRBV2 with TRBJ2-1, with D possibly being TRBD2 (5 bases). V lost 5 bases and J 11 bases, leaving 7 bases between the germline ends. Looked up from germline, CDR1 is SNHLY and CDR2 is FYNNEI. This CDR3 region has 10 residues. The CDR3 is CASSWEQQFF. DNA for the CDR3: TGTGCCAGCAGTTGGGAGCAGCAGTTCTTC.

This clonotype has more than one count but fewer than ten. The chain employs TRBV7-9 and TRBJ2-1, with no clear D. V lost 11 bases, J lost 6 bases, and 14 bases lay in between. CDR3 length equals 12 residues. From germline, CDR1 is SEHNR and CDR2 FQNEAQ (reference sequence). The CDR3 is CAGKALGNEQFF. The CDR3 region has the DNA TGTGCCGGTAAAGCATTAGGCAATGAGCAGTTCTTC.

In its sample, this clonotype was seen a few times. This sequence joins TRBV15 and TRBJ1-2; 11 nucleotides match TRBD1. Germline V gene lookup returns CDR1 LNHNV and CDR2 YYDKDF (reference sequence). The CDR3 spans 16 residues. V trimming: 3 bases; J trimming: 7 bases; junction bases outside the gene matches: 10. CDR3 sequence: CATSSVRTGGGGGYTF. The CDR3 DNA reads TGTGCCACCAGCAGCGTTAGGACAGGGGGCGGCGGTGGCTACACCTTC.

The chain uses TRBV10-3 and TRBJ2-5; D call uncertain. The CDR3 totals 13 residues. Germline CDR1 reads ENHRY; CDR2 reads SYGVKD. V lost 0 bases and J lost 3, with 5 bases in between. CDR3 in DNA: TGTGCCATCAGTGAGTCGGCCGAAGAGACCCAGTACTTC. Protein sequence: CAISESAEETQYF.

Only a few counts were recorded for this clonotype. This rearrangement joins TRBV5-4 to TRBJ2-1; possibly TRBD1 for D (6 bases). Trimming removed 0 bases from V and 1 base from J, with 8 bases in between. The CDR3 is 15 residues long. Looked up from germline, CDR1 is SGHNT and CDR2 is YYREEE (reference sequence). The CDR3 DNA is TGTGCCAGCAGCTTGGAAAGGGGGTCCTACAATGAGCAGTTCTTC. Protein: CASSLERGSYNEQFF.